The rows below give T cell receptor beta chains drawn from one sample of a study of regulatory T cells in long-lasting Graves disease. From the multiplex PCR reads, TCRdb called clonotypes with MiXCR, one entry per CDR3 protein. Of 700,000 or so distinct CDR3 sequences listed, 25% to 30% are singletons. This sample comprised peripheral blood mononuclear cells (PBMCs), obtained when the disease was refractory, from a patient treated with antithyroid drugs. These receptor sequences come from a female donor with Graves disease. CDR3s include the opening cysteine and the closing phenylalanine or tryptophan. The D gene is left open where the match is weak. Clone size, where shown, is once, few, many, or a class for clones that have expanded.

18	TRBV7-9	TRBJ1-2	NA	NA	TGTGCCAGCAGCCCGGTTGGACATCACGAACGGACGGTGGATGGCTACACCTTC	CASSPVGHHERTVDGYTF
17	TRBV6-9	TRBJ1-1	many	TRBD1	TGTGCCAGCAGTTACTATCAGGGGGCAGCCCATGACACTGAAGCTTTCTTT	CASSYYQGAAHDTEAFF
15	TRBV7-9	TRBJ2-5	NA	TRBD1	TGTGCCAGCAGCCCGGGGACAGGGGGCGAAGAGACCCAGTACTTC	CASSPGTGGEETQYF
15	TRBV7-2	TRBJ1-2	few	TRBD1	TGTGCCAGCAGCACGCCCGGGACAGGGGGCTCAGGCTCCGTCTTC	CASSTPGTGGSGSVF
14	TRBV5-6	TRBJ2-7	NA	NA	TGTGCCAGCAGCCCCCAGCGGAAAGACTACGAGCAGTACTTC	CASSPQRKDYEQYF
13	TRBV4-1	TRBJ1-1	NA	NA	TGCGCCAGCAGCCAGGTCGGCAACACTGGAGCTTTCTTT	CASSQVGNTGAFF
15	TRBV20-1	TRBJ1-6	few	NA	TGCAGTGCTAGCTTGGTCGGACAGCCTAATTCACCCCTCCACTTT	CSASLVGQPNSPLHF
15	TRBV11-3	TRBJ2-5	once	TRBD2	TGTGCCAGCAGCTGGACTAGCGGGACGGGAGAGACCCAGTACTTC	CASSWTSGTGETQYF
17	TRBV11-2	TRBJ1-1	few	NA	TGTGCCAGCAGCTTAGGCCTGTGGGGGTCATCGGACACTGAAGCTTTCTTT	CASSLGLWGSSDTEAFF
14	TRBV28	TRBJ2-7	many	TRBD1	TGTGCCAGCACCCGGACAGGCGCTTCCTACGAGCAGTACTTC	CASTRTGASYEQYF
14	TRBV12-3/TRBV12-4	TRBJ1-5	NA	NA	TGTGCCAGCAGTTTAGGGACACAAAAGCAGCCCCAGCATTTT	CASSLGTQKQPQHF
15	TRBV5-1	TRBJ1-4	NA	NA	TGCGCCAGCAGCTTGGAGTCTGGGTTCGAGGAAAAACTGTTTTTT	CASSLESGFEEKLFF
13	TRBV3-1	TRBJ1-2	NA	NA	TGTGCCAGCAGCCCACCAAATTACGGCGGCTACACCTTC	CASSPPNYGGYTF
13	TRBV18	TRBJ1-2	few	NA	TGTGCCAGCTCACCAAAGGCAGCCGGCACCGGCACCTTC	CASSPKAAGTGTF
16	TRBV6-1	TRBJ1-6	NA	TRBD1	TGTGCCAGCAGTCAGCTGGACAGGCGACTAAATTCACCCCTCCACTTT	CASSQLDRRLNSPLHF
13	TRBV2	TRBJ1-2	many	NA	TGTGCCAGCCCAAGAGCTGAGTTTTATGGCTACACCTTC	CASPRAEFYGYTF
17	TRBV7-6	TRBJ2-2	few	TRBD2	TGTGCCAGCAGCTTGGCCGGAGGACTAGCGGGAACCGGGGAGCTGTTTTTT	CASSLAGGLAGTGELFF
15	TRBV4-2	TRBJ1-4	few	NA	TGTGCCAGCAGCCAAGACCCCAGCCGTAATGAAAAACTGTTTTTT	CASSQDPSRNEKLFF
14	TRBV20-1	TRBJ1-6	NA	NA	TGCAGTGCTAGACCCGGGACGGAAAATTCACCCCTCCACTTT	CSARPGTENSPLHF
14	TRBV4-1	TRBJ2-7	NA	NA	TGCGCCAGCAGCCAGAGAGCCACAGACTACGAGCAGTACTTC	CASSQRATDYEQYF
18	TRBV12-3/TRBV12-4	TRBJ1-6	few	TRBD1	TGTGCCAGCCTTTCCGGGACAGGGGGAACCTCCTATAATTCACCCCTCCACTTT	CASLSGTGGTSYNSPLHF
20	TRBV6-1	TRBJ2-7	NA	TRBD2	TGTGCCAGCAGTGAGAAAGTCCAAAGGACTAGCGAGGACCTCCCTCGGGAGCAGTACTTC	CASSEKVQRTSEDLPREQYF
14	TRBV7-3	TRBJ2-2	few	NA	TGTGCCAGCAGCTCCGGGGAAAACACCGGGGAGCTGTTTTTT	CASSSGENTGELFF
15	TRBV28	TRBJ1-5	NA	TRBD1	TGTGCCAACAGCAAACAGGGGGCGGCAAATCAGCCCCAGCATTTT	CANSKQGAANQPQHF
13	TRBV2	TRBJ2-7	many	NA	TGTGCCAGCAGTGACGGTAGGACCTACGAGCAGTACTTC	CASSDGRTYEQYF